This TCR beta chain was sequenced for a study of T cells in placental villitis. Turning to the overall study: The study compared placental TCR-beta repertoires across villitis of unknown etiology, gestational-age-matched unaffected controls, and infectious villitis to test an allograft-versus-infection hypothesis.

The germline V gene provides CDR1 MNHNS and CDR2 SASEGT. The CDR3 has 15 amino acids, counting the end cysteine and phenylalanine. Only the CDR3 part of the read is kept: 45 bases, read in frame from the first base. The junction shows trimming of 3 bases on V and 9 bases on J, and the gene matches do not reach 8 bases of it. Using the immunoSEQ v4 bias-controlled multiplex PCR assay, run blinded to group allocation, TCR-beta CDR3 regions were amplified from genomic DNA. To estimate the quantities of nucleated cells and T cells in each sample, reference gene primers were included together with the TCR-beta primers. Sequencing of the libraries was performed on an Illumina MiSeq with a 100-cycle paired-end protocol. The study's processing was this. Diversity and richness were calculated in immunoSEQ Analyzer software; richness by iChao1, clonality based on Pielou evenness and Shannon diversity (0-1, higher means less diverse). CDR3 amino acid sequences with V/J genes were queried against VDJdb for CMV, EBV and influenza A specificities using confidence 3 and substitution 2. TCR-beta amino acid clonotype overlap between villitis of unknown etiology, infectious villitis and control repertoires was assessed with the Morisita-Horn index. This is the immuneACCESS table as TCRdb keeps it, with only in-frame sequences that have V and J called. A part of the clones is gone; compared with another copy, unresolved V genes explain less than half, and the rest is unexplained. Clonal size and the V and J genes are those of that table, whereas D and trimming came from the DNA. The sample table shows fewer than 1,000 clones, and about 87% are seen once. About 6.7% of the sample is in the top ten clones.

General study outcomes and caveats: Higher clonality was observed in villitis of unknown etiology placentae than in controls (median 0.057 versus 0.006, p=0.0025), a finding indicative of clonal expansion. CMV-specific clone frequencies were lower in villitis of unknown etiology than in infectious CMV cases (roughly 0.001 vs 0.011), and villitis of unknown etiology did not differ from controls on this measure. In villitis of unknown etiology, the expanded clones were mostly private to each individual placenta, which suggests that there was no single initiating antigen. Small amounts of decidua were contained in the paraffin blocks, so some of the captured T cells, especially in controls, may have been decidual rather than villous infiltrates. Bulk tissue sequencing could not distinguish helper, regulatory or cytotoxic T cells, nor maternal versus fetal T cells, and excluded gamma-delta receptors.

This clone has a single count. This receptor's antigen is unknown. No base quality information exists; no much larger clone differs at one position. Under 13 placentae had a pathological diagnosis of high-grade villitis of unknown etiology and were chosen using the Amsterdam Criteria. Compared with both the control and infectious villitis groups, mothers with villitis of unknown etiology had significantly higher gravidity and parity as well as more prior miscarriages. After delivery, placentae were collected and subjected to gross and histological evaluation prior to the selection of archival tissue. Five 10-micron scrolls were cut from each FFPE block, and DNA was isolated using the AllPrep DNA/RNA FFPE Tissue kit. DNA concentration and purity were checked by NanoDrop, and RNA quality was assessed on a Bioanalyzer.

The V and J genes are TRBV6-1 and TRBJ2-4; 10 central bases correspond to TRBD2. Sequenced input: placental tissue containing maternal and fetal cells. This TCR came from a human patient with villitis of unknown etiology; the placental T cells may come from both mother and fetus. For the CDR3, the sequence is CASSDGAGGRSIQYF. Read as DNA, the sequence is TGTGCCAGCAGTGACGGAGCGGGGGGGCGGAGCATTCAGTACTTC.